The clone carrying this T cell receptor (beta chain) was counted between two and nine times. Its antigen is still unknown. This sample was included in a study of human T cells and chemical hapten exposure. About the study: Each patch test put 0.01% DPC on the upper back, and results were read at 6 days. The study, taken as a whole, reports: No alteration of TCRs above 1 in 1000 frequency was seen with DPC sensitization.

The library put unique molecular identifiers onto individual cDNA molecules. Original handling: Sample TCR counts, which ranged from roughly 23,224 to 750,000, had a median of approximately 95,000. TCRdb used MiXCR to reprocess the RACE reads, holding one entry per CDR3 protein. The V and J calls and clone size come from TCRdb's table, not from the authors' own analysis. The data show roughly 38,000 distinct CDR3 sequences, just under 4% seen once. Germline CDR1 and CDR2: MRHNA and SNTAGT. The CDR3 sequence is 15 residues long. V was clipped by 6 bases and J by 4 bases, with 16 bases between them. The time point was: patch test 1, 2 weeks after DPC sensitization. Indicated treatment: therapeutic diphenylcyclopropenone sensitization with weekly scalp DPC. The authors extracted total RNA from unfractionated whole blood.

J is TRBJ1-5 and V is TRBV6-4, with D possibly being TRBD1 (6 bases). The TCR comes from a man in his fifties with alopecia areata. Some clones in this sample may be carry-over from other donors' samples. The sample in question was whole blood, obtained in connection with sensitization to the hapten diphenylcyclopropenone (DPC). The CDR3, as DNA: TGTGCCAGCAGCCAGACAGGCGGGGGTAATCAGCCCCAGCATTTT. The encoded protein is CASSQTGGGNQPQHF.